The entry below gives a single TCR beta chain sequence along with its context. This clonotype occurred a few times. Its antigen remains unidentified. No qualities accompany the bases; no much larger clone lies one base away. In the paper's terms, the treatment or condition label means: roughly 11-day PBMC culture with coronavirus spike peptide pools or control peptides (ViraFEST assay). CD4+ T cells from unexposed donors were collected before the COVID-19 pandemic (2011-2018). The study used the ViraFEST assay, which expanded antigen-specific T cells with peptide pools and then identified expanded clonotypes by TCR sequencing. Each well held around 1.9 million PBMCs cultured with roughly 10 ug/ml peptide pools in IMDM containing approximately 5% human AB serum and about 10 IU/ml IL-2. On days 3 and 7, half of the culture medium was replaced with fresh IL-2-containing medium. Once the cells had been in culture for roughly 10 days, the EasySep CD4+ T cell isolation kit was used to isolate CD4+ T cells by negative selection. As cell number allowed, CD4+ T cells from unexposed donors were tested for reactivity to SARS-CoV-2 S and N and to four common cold coronavirus spike pools. Ficoll-Paque Plus gradient centrifugation was used to isolate PBMCs from whole blood, and the isolated PBMCs were then either used fresh or cryopreserved at -140C. Triplicate wells were generally used for each culture condition. Leukapheresis product for the unexposed donors was bought commercially.

Receptor amplification or capture employed PCR. DNA from cultured CD4+ T cells was subjected to TCR sequencing with the Oncomine TCR Beta short-read assay at the Johns Hopkins FTIC core. The QIAamp micro DNA kit was used to extract genomic DNA from the cultured CD4+ T cells. Oncomine TCR Beta libraries made from cultured CD4+ T cells were pooled using unique dual indexes and sequenced on an Illumina iSeq 100. The study's processing was this. Non-productive sequences were filtered out, and CDR3s that did not start with C, did not end with F or W, or were shorter than 7 amino acids were discarded. The MANAFEST web application was used to identify antigen-specific clonotypes by comparing peptide-stimulated wells against reference wells and other culture wells. An FDR below 0.05, an odds ratio above 5, and a productive frequency above 0.1% in at least two of three replicate wells were required for clones to be considered positive. A clonotype was classed as cross-reactive if the clonotype showed significant expansion both in SARS-CoV-2 spike wells and in at least one common cold coronavirus spike condition. Levenshtein distances (stringdist) and unrooted phylogenetic trees (ape) in R version 3.6.1 were used to assess CDR3 homology. Using fastp trimming at Q25 and MiXCR clonotype assembly, TCRdb reanalyzed the public sequencing data and kept in-frame beta chains. CDR3 protein duplicates are merged, each entry listing the most common genes and DNA. The authors' filters were not applied to this entry. The sample table holds 8,500 to 9,500 distinct CDR3 sequences, of which roughly a third were seen once. The ten biggest clones cover about a fifth of the sample.

From a lookup of the germline V gene, CDR1 and CDR2 are MNHNS and SASEGT. Deletion took 6 bases off V and 0 bases off J, with a span of 12 bases between the germline ends. The cysteine opens and the phenylalanine closes a CDR3 of 15 amino acids. Left in the record is the CDR3 DNA by itself, 45 bases read in frame from the first base. The data were taken from a study of vaccination and CD4 T cells after COVID-19 (dated by TCRdb to 2021 to 2024). Concerning the study at large: Six males and four females were included in the convalescent cohort, with two Hispanic individuals, seven Caucasians, two Asians and one multiracial person represented. Each participant got two doses of either the Pfizer-BioNTech BNT162b2 vaccine (n=8) or the Moderna mRNA-1273 vaccine (n=2). Post-COVID blood samples from convalescent patients were collected a median of about 100 days after diagnosis, with a range of 35 to 161 days. Post-vaccine blood samples were obtained a median of approximately 74 days after the second vaccine dose, with a range of roughly 14 to 241 days. Overlapping spike peptide pools from SARS-CoV-2 and from the common cold coronaviruses HCoV-NL63, HCoV-OC43 and HCoV-229E were used as culture stimuli. As controls, cultures received a CEFX viral epitope pool (the positive control), an HIV-1 Nef peptide pool (the negative control), or no peptide at all. In 10 COVID-19 convalescent patients and a handful of infection-naive healthy vaccine recipients, researchers compared the spike-specific CD4+ TCR repertoire from before mRNA vaccination with the repertoire from after. An earlier paper using these donors assessed, at the TCR clonotype level, memory CD4+ T cell crossreactivity between SARS-CoV-2 and common cold coronavirus spike proteins. Study-wide conclusions, independent of this receptor: The number of convalescent patients in the study was relatively small, and the study did not examine early timepoints following natural infection. Among the post-vaccine SARS-CoV-2-reactive clones in convalescent patients, a median approximately 90% showed up only after vaccination, which suggests vaccine-specific priming. Nearly all vaccine-specific clones in convalescent patients (304 of 307) were mono-reactive for SARS-CoV-2 spike rather than cross-reactive with common cold coronaviruses. The median number of SARS-CoV-2-reactive clonotypes rose from 21 after infection to 38 after vaccination, but the change was not significant.

Sequenced sample: CD4+ T cells from blood, cultured in vitro. In this chain, TRBV6-1 is recombined with TRBJ1-3; the D segment could be TRBD1, given 6 matching bases. The sequence was collected from a human donor in good health. In nucleotides, the sequence is TGTGCCAGCAGCTCGACAGGCCACTCTGGAAACACCATATATTTT. Translation gives CASSSTGHSGNTIYF.